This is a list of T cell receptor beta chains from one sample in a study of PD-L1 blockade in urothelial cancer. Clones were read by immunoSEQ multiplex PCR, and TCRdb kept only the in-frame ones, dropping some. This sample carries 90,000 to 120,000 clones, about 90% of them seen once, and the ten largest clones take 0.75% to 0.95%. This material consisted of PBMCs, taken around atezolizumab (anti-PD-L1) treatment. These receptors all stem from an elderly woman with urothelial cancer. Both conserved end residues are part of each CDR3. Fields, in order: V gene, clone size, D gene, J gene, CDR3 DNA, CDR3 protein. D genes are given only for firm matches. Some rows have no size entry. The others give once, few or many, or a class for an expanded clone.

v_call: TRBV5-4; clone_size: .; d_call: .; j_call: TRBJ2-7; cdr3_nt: TGTGCCAGCAGCTTGAGTTACTCCCACGAGCAGTACTTC; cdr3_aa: CASSLSYSHEQYF
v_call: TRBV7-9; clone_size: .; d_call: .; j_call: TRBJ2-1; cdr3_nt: TGTGCCAGCAGCCCCCCCCCGCGGAGCGGCGACTACAATGAGCAGTTCTTC; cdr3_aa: CASSPPPRSGDYNEQFF
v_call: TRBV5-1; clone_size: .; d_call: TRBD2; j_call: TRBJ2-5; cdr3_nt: TGCGCCAGCAGCTTAGAACTAGCGGAGGAGGGGACCCAGTACTTC; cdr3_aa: CASSLELAEEGTQYF
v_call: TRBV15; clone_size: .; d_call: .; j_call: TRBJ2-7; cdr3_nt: TGTGCCACCAGCAAGGGCGGGATAAGCTCCTACGAGCAGTACTTC; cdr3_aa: CATSKGGISSYEQYF
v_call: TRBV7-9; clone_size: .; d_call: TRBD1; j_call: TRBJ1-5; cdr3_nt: TGTGCCAGCAGCCCACAGGGGAATCAGCCCCAGCATTTT; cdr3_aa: CASSPQGNQPQHF
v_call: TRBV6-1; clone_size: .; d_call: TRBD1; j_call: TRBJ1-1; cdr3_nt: TGTGCCAGCAGTCCTCAGGGGGCCAACACTGAAGCTTTCTTT; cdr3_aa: CASSPQGANTEAFF
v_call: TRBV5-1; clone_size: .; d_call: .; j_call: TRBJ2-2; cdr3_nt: TGCGCCAGCAGCTTGTTACAGGGCGAGATCGGGGAGCTGTTTTTT; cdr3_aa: CASSLLQGEIGELFF
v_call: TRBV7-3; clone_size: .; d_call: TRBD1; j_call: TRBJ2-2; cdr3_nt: TGTGCCAGCAGCGTCCGGGACAGGGGAGGTTCCGGGGAGCTGTTTTTT; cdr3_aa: CASSVRDRGGSGELFF
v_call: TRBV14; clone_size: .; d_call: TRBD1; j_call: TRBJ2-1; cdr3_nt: TGTGCCAGCAGCCTGTGGACAGGGGATTACTCCTACAATGAGCAGTTCTTC; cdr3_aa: CASSLWTGDYSYNEQFF
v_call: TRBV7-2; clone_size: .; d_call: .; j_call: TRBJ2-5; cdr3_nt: TGTGCCAGCAGCTTAGAATCCGGTGGGGGCCGGGGGGAAGAGACCCAGTACTTC; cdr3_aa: CASSLESGGGRGEETQYF
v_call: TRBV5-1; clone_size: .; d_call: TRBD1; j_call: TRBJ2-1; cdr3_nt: TGCGCCAGCAGCTTGGAGGGACAGAAATACAATGAGCAGTTCTTC; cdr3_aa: CASSLEGQKYNEQFF
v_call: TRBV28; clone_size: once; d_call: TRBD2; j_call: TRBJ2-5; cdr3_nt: TGTGCCAGCAGTTTCGGGACTAGCGGGAGTAGAGAGACCCAGTACTTC; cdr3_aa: CASSFGTSGSRETQYF
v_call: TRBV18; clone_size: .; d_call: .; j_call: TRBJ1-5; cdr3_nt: TGTGCCAGCTCACCGCAGAGGACAGAGAACCAGCCCCAGCATTTT; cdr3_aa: CASSPQRTENQPQHF
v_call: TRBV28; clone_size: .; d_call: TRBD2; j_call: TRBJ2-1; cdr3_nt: TGTGCCAGCAGCGCCCCTAGCGGGACTTACAATGAGCAGTTCTTC; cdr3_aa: CASSAPSGTYNEQFF
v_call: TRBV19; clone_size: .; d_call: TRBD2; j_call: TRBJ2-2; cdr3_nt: TGTGCCAGTAGCACAGCACGGGAGGCCGGGGAGCTGTTTTTT; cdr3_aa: CASSTAREAGELFF
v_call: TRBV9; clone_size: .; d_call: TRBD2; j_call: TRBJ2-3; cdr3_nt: TGTGCCAGCAGCGGTGTAGCGGGAGGGTCGGATACGCAGTATTTT; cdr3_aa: CASSGVAGGSDTQYF
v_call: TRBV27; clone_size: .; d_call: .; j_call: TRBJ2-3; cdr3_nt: TGTGCCAGCAGTTTATGGATGAGGGGAGGGGGGCCAGATACGCAGTATTTT; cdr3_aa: CASSLWMRGGGPDTQYF
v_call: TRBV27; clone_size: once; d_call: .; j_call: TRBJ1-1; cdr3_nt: TGTGCCAGCAGTGTGCTTGGACAAATTAACACTGAAGCTTTCTTT; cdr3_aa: CASSVLGQINTEAFF
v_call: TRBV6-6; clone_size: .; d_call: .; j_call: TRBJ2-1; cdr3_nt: TGTGCCAGCAGTTACTCGGAGGGCCACAATGAGCAGTTCTTC; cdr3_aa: CASSYSEGHNEQFF
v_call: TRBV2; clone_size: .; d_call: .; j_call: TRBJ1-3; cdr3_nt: TGTGCCAGCAGTGGCCGAGAGTTTGGAAACACCATATATTTT; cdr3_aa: CASSGREFGNTIYF